Shown below are 23 T cell receptor beta chains from a single sample sequenced in a study of blood T cells in healthy people across ages. Sample-barcoded 5' priming and a J-beta primer mix drove a second PCR of roughly 6 to 12 cycles. MiXCR, applied by TCRdb to the 5' RACE reads, yields one record per CDR3 protein. There are approximately 600,000 distinct CDR3 sequences in the sample; 58% occur only once, and around 37% lies in the top ten. The sequencing input was blood. These receptors were collected from a man aged 55 to 70 in good health.

This clonotype was counted a few times. This chain joins TRBV10-3 and TRBJ1-1; 12 nucleotides match TRBD1. J lost 0 bases, V lost 10 bases, and 9 bases had no gene match. Germline CDR1 and CDR2: ENHRY and SYGVKD. The CDR3 spans 16 residues. The CDR3 sequence: CATRPGTGGMNTEAFF. In DNA, the CDR3 is TGTGCCACTAGACCCGGGACAGGGGGCATGAACACTGAAGCTTTCTTT.

This chain connects TRBV3-1 to TRBJ1-1, with D unresolved. CDR3 length: 16 amino acids. V lost 3 bases, J lost 0 bases, and 14 bases lay in between. The V gene's germline CDR1 is LGHDT and CDR2 YNNKEL (reference sequence). Here the CDR3 reads CASSQGSPTLNTEAFF. CDR3 nucleotide sequence: TGTGCCAGCAGCCAGGGATCGCCGACTTTGAACACTGAAGCTTTCTTT.

This clonotype was found a few times. This chain links TRBV20-1 with TRBJ2-5; D remains ambiguous. From germline, CDR1 is DFQATT and CDR2 SNEGSKA (reference sequence). The CDR3 length is 11 residues. Between the trimmed V and J ends, which lost 6 bases and 4 bases, there was a span of 9 bases. DNA for the CDR3: TGCAGTGCCCCCCTATCAGAGACCCAGTACTTC. The encoded protein is CSAPLSETQYF.

The J gene is TRBJ1-5, the V gene TRBV6-6, with unresolved D. Trimming removed 2 bases from V and 1 base from J, with 3 bases in between. Germline values: CDR1 MNHNY, CDR2 SVGAGI (reference sequence). The CDR3 is made up of 13 amino acids. The CDR3 here is CASSYDSNQPQHF. The DNA for the CDR3 is TGTGCCAGCAGTTACGACAGCAATCAGCCCCAGCATTTT.

The chain combines TRBV10-3 with TRBJ2-1; D not resolved. V was clipped by 6 bases and J by 7 bases, with 10 bases between them. Germline V CDR1 and CDR2: ENHRY, SYGVKD. The CDR3 length is 12 residues. The CDR3 loop is CAIRANRNEQFF. The CDR3 DNA reads as TGTGCCATCAGGGCTAACCGAAATGAGCAGTTCTTC.

In this sample, this clonotype turned up a few times. The V and J genes are TRBV29-1 and TRBJ2-1, with TRBD2 matching 11 bases. The V gene end was trimmed by 7 bases and the J gene end by 4 bases; junction bases not matched to a gene: 3. The CDR3 is made up of 13 amino acids. CDR1 and CDR2 (germline): SQVTM, ANQGSEA. The CDR3 DNA reads TGCAGCGGCGGGACTAGCGGATACAATGAGCAGTTCTTC. This encodes CSGGTSGYNEQFF.

V usage is TRBV5-1 and J usage is TRBJ2-1; 12 bases align to TRBD2. The germline V gene has CDR1 SGHRS and CDR2 YFSETQ. V shed 4 bases and J 7 bases; nucleotides not matched to a gene: 12. This CDR3 is 17 amino acids long. The CDR3 DNA reads as TGCGCCAGCAGCCCGACCGCTAGCGGGGGGGCCTTGAATGAGCAGTTCTTC. It translates to CASSPTASGGALNEQFF. Filled out from reference TRBV5-1 and TRBJ2-1, the complete variable domain reads KAGVTQTPRYLIKTRGQQVTLSCSPISGHRSVSWYQQTPGQGLQFLFEYFSETQRNKGNFPGRFSGRQFSNSRSEMNVSTLELGDSALYLCASSPTASGGALNEQFFGPGTRLTVL.

This clonotype was seen just once. The chain has TRBV28 and TRBJ1-1; 9 bases are shared with TRBD1. The CDR3 length is 14 residues. Germline assignment: CDR1 MDHEN and CDR2 SYDVKM. J lost 0 bases, V lost 8 bases, and 4 bases had no gene match. The CDR3 DNA reads as TGTGCCAGCCGGACAGGGGATATGAACACTGAAGCTTTCTTT. Translation gives CASRTGDMNTEAFF.

The chain combines TRBV3-1 with TRBJ2-2; D is possibly TRBD2 (6 bases). Germline CDR1 and CDR2: LGHDT and YNNKEL (reference sequence). This CDR3 contains 14 residues. Trimming removed 1 base at V and 6 bases at J, with 9 bases between. The CDR3 coding sequence is TGTGCCAGCAGCCAAGTTTGGGGGGCCGGGGAGCTGTTTTTT. Its protein is CASSQVWGAGELFF.

This sequence joins TRBV6-6 and TRBJ2-1; 7 nucleotides align to TRBD1. The CDR3 loop spans 13 amino acids. Germline assignment: CDR1 MNHNY and CDR2 SVGAGI (reference sequence). V was clipped by 6 bases and J by 3 bases; unmatched bases: 2. The chain's CDR3 is CASRTGLYNEQFF. The CDR3 bases are TGTGCCAGCAGGACAGGGCTCTACAATGAGCAGTTCTTC.

The V and J genes are TRBV18 and TRBJ1-1; perhaps TRBD1 as D (5 bases). CDR1 and CDR2 (germline): KGHSH, LQKENI. V lost 2 bases and J 1 base, leaving 14 bases between the germline ends. CDR3 length: 16 residues. CDR3 amino acids: CASSPNQAGANTEAFF. The CDR3, as DNA: TGTGCCAGCTCACCAAATCAAGCCGGGGCGAACACTGAAGCTTTCTTT.

This sequence joins TRBV7-9 and TRBJ2-1; 7 nucleotides match TRBD1. CDR1 is SEHNR and CDR2 is FQNEAQ in the germline V gene (reference sequence). Trimming took 10 bases from V and 4 from J; bases not matched to a gene: 7. This CDR3 has 13 residues. The CDR3 DNA reads as TGTGCCATGGGACAGTTATCTTACAATGAGCAGTTCTTC. Translating gives CAMGQLSYNEQFF.

V gene TRBV20-1 combines with J gene TRBJ1-2; possible D gene TRBD1, 6 bases. Trimming cost V 3 bases and J 0 bases, with 8 bases left between them. Per germline, CDR1 DFQATT and CDR2 SNEGSKA (reference sequence). This CDR3 is built from 13 residues. For the CDR3, the DNA is TGCAGTGCTAGCAGGACAGCTAACTATGGCTACACCTTC. It is translated as CSASRTANYGYTF.

The V gene is TRBV7-9, the J gene TRBJ2-5; a possible D gene is TRBD2 (6 bases). Germline V CDR1 and CDR2: SEHNR, FQNEAQ (reference sequence). Trimming cost V 5 bases and J 4 bases, with 26 bases left between them. This CDR3 has 18 residues. This CDR3 is CASSPTSLAIPLRETQYF. The DNA of the CDR3 is TGTGCCAGCAGCCCGACGTCACTAGCTATTCCCCTCCGAGAGACCCAGTACTTC.

The chain couples TRBV20-1 to TRBJ2-1; no clear D gene. V was clipped by 0 bases and J by 8 bases, with 14 bases between them. Germline V gene sequence: CDR1 DFQATT, CDR2 SNEGSKA (reference sequence). This CDR3 has 14 amino acids. The DNA for the CDR3 is TGCAGTGCTAGAGATCTTCGGCAAGGAGATGAGCAGTTCTTC. Protein product: CSARDLRQGDEQFF.

The chain carries TRBV28 and TRBJ1-6; 8 positions agree with TRBD1. Germline V gene sequence: CDR1 MDHEN, CDR2 SYDVKM. The CDR3 has 15 amino acids. The J segment lost 8 bases and the V segment lost 6 bases, leaving 9 bases of the junction unmatched. CDR3 sequence reads: CASSLWTGSDSPLHF. DNA for the CDR3: TGTGCCAGCAGCCTATGGACAGGGAGTGATTCACCCCTCCACTTT.

This chain connects TRBV7-2 to TRBJ2-3; D not certain. The CDR3 length is 13 residues. V was pared by 8 bases and J by 6 bases, with 15 bases between. The germline CDR1 and CDR2 sequences are SGHTA and FQGNSA. CDR3 DNA: TGTGCCAGCGCCCCGGGTCCCAGCGATACGCAGTATTTT. It codes for CASAPGPSDTQYF. Looking up the rest from reference TRBV7-2 and TRBJ2-3 gives the full variable domain: GAGVSQSPSNKVTEKGKDVELRCDPISGHTALYWYRQSLGQGLEFLIYFQGNSAPDKSGLPSDRFSAERTGGSVSTLTIQRTQQEDSAVYLCASAPGPSDTQYFGPGTRLTVL.

The CDR3 is CASSSNPVDGYTF. CDR3 bases: TGTGCCAGCAGCTCTAATCCAGTAGACGGCTACACCTTC. The rearrangement joins TRBV5-5 to TRBJ1-2; D remains ambiguous. With 3 bases removed from V and 8 bases from J, the gap between germline ends came to 14 bases. The CDR3 covers 13 residues. In germline, CDR1 is SGHKS, CDR2 YYEKEE (reference sequence).

The chain is built from TRBV5-1 and TRBJ2-5; 7 bases align to TRBD1. The ends lost 5 bases at V and 2 bases at J; junction bases unmatched: 3. Per the germline V gene, CDR1 is SGHRS and CDR2 is YFSETQ. The CDR3 consists of 13 residues. CDR3 sequence reads: CASRWGQQETQYF. The DNA of the CDR3 is TGCGCCAGCAGATGGGGACAGCAAGAGACCCAGTACTTC.

The chain uses TRBV29-1 and TRBJ2-7; TRBD1 aligns across 11 bases. The J call is doubtful: the DNA matches TRBJ2-5 better. The CDR3 extends over 14 amino acids. In germline, CDR1 is SQVTM, CDR2 ANQGSEA. The CDR3 reads CSVEPGQGAETQYF. In nucleotides, the CDR3 is TGCAGCGTTGAACCCGGACAGGGGGCGGAGACCCAGTACTTC.

The chain carries TRBV12-3 or TRBV12-4 and TRBJ2-2; 10 positions match TRBD1. The CDR3 runs 20 residues. After removal of 5 bases from V and 7 bases from J, the junction contained 22 bases not matched to a gene. The CDR3 sequence: CASSRPLGDRGSSTGGELFF. The CDR3 DNA reads as TGTGCCAGCAGTCGACCCCTTGGGGACAGGGGATCATCAACGGGCGGGGAGCTGTTTTTT.

V and J are TRBV11-2 and TRBJ2-4; D unresolved. The germline V gene encodes CDR1 SGHAT and CDR2 FQNNGV. This CDR3 spans 16 amino acids. Trimming removed 5 bases at V and 2 bases at J, with 16 bases between. The CDR3 sequence: CASSPRAVGTKNIQYF. The CDR3 DNA is TGTGCCAGCAGCCCCCGTGCAGTCGGCACCAAAAACATTCAGTACTTC.

The V and J genes are TRBV6-1 and TRBJ2-3, with TRBD1 as a possible D gene (5 bases). Germline V CDR1 and CDR2: MNHNS, SASEGT. The ends were cut back, 6 bases at V and 6 bases at J, with 13 bases in the middle. This CDR3 region has 13 residues. The CDR3 reads CASRGQGVDTQYF. The CDR3 bases are TGTGCCAGCAGAGGGCAGGGTGTGGATACGCAGTATTTT.